The clone carrying this T cell receptor beta chain was observed a few times. The target antigen is unknown. These data belong to a study of T cell repertoires in cytomegalovirus infection. Across the study: The public TCR beta signatures pointed to both CMV infection and matching HLA type. General study results and limits: Based on cumulative public TCR beta family frequency, carriers of CMV plus the relevant HLA were identified. In two of eight donors, the top clonotype was HLA-C-restricted CMV-specific.

TCRdb called the reads again in MiXCR, with one record for every CDR3 protein. Counted here are 200,000 to 300,000 distinct CDR3 sequences, approximately 8.3% occurring once; the ten biggest clones make up more than 12%. This sequence originates from a human donor in good health (CMV status not recorded). Some clones in this sample may be carry-over from other donors' samples. The sequencing sample was made of PBMCs.

CDR3 in DNA: TGTGCCAGCAGCTTAGGAACTAGCGGGAGTGGGGCCAAAAACATTCAGTACTTC. This sequence encodes CASSLGTSGSGAKNIQYF. This chain links TRBV7-9 with TRBJ2-4, with 11 bases aligning to TRBD2. CDR1 and CDR2 (germline): SEHNR, FQNEAQ (reference sequence). This CDR3 region has 18 residues. V was clipped by 1 base and J by 1 base; unmatched bases: 6.